A single sample gave rise to the 12 T cell receptor beta chains below, sequenced in a study of PD-L1 blockade in urothelial cancer. TCRdb keeps only in-frame clones here, not all; method: immunoSEQ multiplex PCR. The sample includes about 43,000 clones, around four fifths of them seen just once. As to time point: peripheral blood 6 weeks after treatment start. The input for sequencing was PBMCs, taken around atezolizumab (anti-PD-L1) treatment. Every receptor here comes from a man aged 55 to 70 with urothelial cancer.

This clone is deemed medium-sized. The chain recombines TRBV28 with TRBJ2-2; D is possibly TRBD1 (7 bases). Looked up from germline, CDR1 is MDHEN and CDR2 is SYDVKM. This CDR3 is built from 16 residues. The V and J ends lost 6 bases and 3 bases respectively, with 17 bases between them. The CDR3 reads CASSLAGQTYTGELFF. CDR3 DNA: TGTGCCAGCAGCCTTGCGGGACAGACCTACACCGGGGAGCTGTTTTTT.

The chain uses TRBV5-4 and TRBJ2-4, with 9 bases lining up with TRBD1. The V and J ends lost 4 bases and 2 bases, in that order; junction bases with no gene match: 10. The CDR3 extends over 17 amino acids. The germline V gene encodes CDR1 SGHNT and CDR2 YYREEE (reference sequence). The CDR3: CASSTHRGQLTKNIQYF. The CDR3, as DNA: TGTGCCAGCAGCACGCACAGGGGGCAGTTGACCAAAAACATTCAGTACTTC.

The J gene is TRBJ2-1, the V gene TRBV11-3; TRBD1 aligns across 8 bases. V dropped 6 bases and J dropped 6; count of bases not matched to a gene: 4. The CDR3 is 13 residues long. Germline CDR1 reads SGHNT; CDR2 reads YENEEA. As DNA, the CDR3 is TGTGCCAGCAGACCTACAGGGGGCAATGAGCAGTTCTTC. Its translation is CASRPTGGNEQFF. The full variable domain, rest sourced from reference TRBV11-3 and TRBJ2-1, is EAGVVQSPRYKIIEKKQPVAFWCNPISGHNTLYWYLQNLGQGPELLIRYENEEAVDDSQLPKDRFSAERLKGVDSTLKIQPAELGDSAVYLCASRPTGGNEQFFGPGTRLTVL.

This chain uses TRBV7-2 with TRBJ2-7; weak D call: TRBD1 (6 bases). Trimming left V 1 base short and J 3 bases short, with 10 bases between. Germline CDR1 and CDR2: SGHTA and FQGNSA. The CDR3 is 14 amino acids. The CDR3 DNA follows: TGTGCCAGCAGCTTAGTTGGGGACAACTACGAGCAGTACTTC. Encoded protein: CASSLVGDNYEQYF.

The chain joins TRBV5-1 to TRBJ1-2; 9 nucleotides agree with TRBD1. V gave up 9 bases and J gave up 3 bases; unmatched junction bases: 6. Germline V gives CDR1 SGHRS, CDR2 YFSETQ. This CDR3 is 13 amino acids long. The CDR3 reads CATSDRGDYGYTF. The CDR3 DNA is TGCGCCACCTCGGACAGGGGTGACTATGGCTACACCTTC.

The V call is TRBV4-1, the J call TRBJ2-5; TRBD1 matches at 7 bases. The assigned J gene may be wrong: the sequence end matches TRBJ2-7 better. The CDR3 has 18 residues. Per germline, CDR1 MGHRA and CDR2 YSYEKL. In nucleotides, the CDR3 is TGCGCCAGCAGCCACCGCTCCATTGACAGGGCGGTAGTATACGAGCAGTACTTC. Its protein is CASSHRSIDRAVVYEQYF.

The count of this clone is one. The genes are TRBV30 and TRBJ2-7, with D perhaps matching TRBD2 (7 bases). The V gene's germline CDR1 is GTSNPN and CDR2 SVGIG (reference sequence). The CDR3 totals 16 residues. V was pared by 0 bases and J by 5 bases, with 20 bases between. CDR3 loop: CAWSVRYGGGGDEQYF. The CDR3 DNA is TGTGCCTGGAGTGTACGGTATGGCGGGGGCGGCGACGAGCAGTACTTC. Based on the CDR3 plus reference TRBV30 and TRBJ2-7, the full variable domain is SQTIHQWPATLVQPVGSPLSLECTVEGTSNPNLYWYRQAAGRGLQLLFYSVGIGQISSEVPQNLSASRPQDRQFILSSKKLLLSDSGFYLCAWSVRYGGGGDEQYFGPGTRLTVT.

By share, this clone counts as medium-sized. The J gene is TRBJ2-1, the V gene TRBV7-9, with D uncertain. The CDR3 sequence is 15 residues long. V lost 2 bases and J lost 0, with 8 bases in between. Germline CDR1 and CDR2: SEHNR and FQNEAQ (reference sequence). Here the CDR3 reads CASSLRLSSYNEQFF. The CDR3 DNA sequence: TGTGCCAGCAGCTTACGACTGAGCTCCTACAATGAGCAGTTCTTC.

This sequence joins TRBV27 and TRBJ2-7; a weak D match, TRBD1 (5 bases). Germline values: CDR1 MNHEY, CDR2 SMNVEV (reference sequence). Trimming left V 8 bases short and J 6 bases short, with 17 bases between. The CDR3 consists of 13 residues. DNA for the CDR3: TGTGCCAGCCAGGAGAGATTAGGGGTCGAGCAGTACTTC. Its translation is CASQERLGVEQYF.

The rearrangement links TRBV5-6 to TRBJ2-6, with D perhaps matching TRBD1 (6 bases). The CDR3 runs 18 residues. V gave up 4 bases and J gave up 0 bases, with 17 bases separating them. CDR1 and CDR2 from the germline V gene are SGHDT and YYEEEE. The CDR3 DNA sequence: TGTGCCAGCAGCCCGGCCCAGACAGGTGTCTCTGGGGCCAACGTCCTGACTTTC. Encoded protein: CASSPAQTGVSGANVLTF.

This clone was seen once. The chain combines TRBV7-9 with TRBJ2-5; the D gene is possibly TRBD2 (6 bases). V lost 3 bases, J lost 1 base, and 12 bases lay in between. This CDR3 comprises 15 residues. Germline loops: CDR1 SEHNR, CDR2 FQNEAQ (reference sequence). The CDR3 sequence: CASSLGAGRQETQYF. CDR3 bases: TGTGCCAGCAGCTTGGGAGCGGGCCGCCAAGAGACCCAGTACTTC.

About this clone itself: A junction boundary mismatches the germline segment, possibly from a read error. The chain links TRBV7-2 to TRBJ1-3, with a possible D match to TRBD1 (5 bases). Germline assignment: CDR1 SGHTA and CDR2 FQGNSA. The CDR3 length is 17 residues. The CDR3 protein is CASSARITTVVPVSFHF. Here the CDR3 DNA reads TGTGCCAGCAGCGCCCGGATAACGACAGTGGTTCCGGTTTCGTTTCATTTT.